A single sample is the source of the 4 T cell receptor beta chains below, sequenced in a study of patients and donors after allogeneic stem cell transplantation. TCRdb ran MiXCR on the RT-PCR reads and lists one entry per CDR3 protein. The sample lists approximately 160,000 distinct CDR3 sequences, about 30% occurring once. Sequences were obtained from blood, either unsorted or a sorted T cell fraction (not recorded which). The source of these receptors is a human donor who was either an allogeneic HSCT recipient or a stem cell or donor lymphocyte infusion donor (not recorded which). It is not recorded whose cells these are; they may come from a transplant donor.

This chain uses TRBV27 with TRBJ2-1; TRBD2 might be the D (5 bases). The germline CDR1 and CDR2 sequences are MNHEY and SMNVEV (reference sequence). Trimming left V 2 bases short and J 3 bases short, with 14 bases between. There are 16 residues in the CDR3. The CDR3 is CASSLGISAYYNEQFF. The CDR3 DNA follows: TGTGCCAGCAGTTTAGGGATTAGCGCGTACTACAATGAGCAGTTCTTC.

The CDR3 protein is CASSGRDGELFF. DNA for the CDR3: TGTGCCAGCAGCGGACGAGACGGGGAGCTGTTTTTT. The chain joins TRBV9 to TRBJ2-2; D gene uncertain. V was shortened by 3 bases and J by 7 bases, with 7 bases between the two germline ends. Germline values: CDR1 SGDLS, CDR2 YYNGEE. The CDR3 length is 12 residues.

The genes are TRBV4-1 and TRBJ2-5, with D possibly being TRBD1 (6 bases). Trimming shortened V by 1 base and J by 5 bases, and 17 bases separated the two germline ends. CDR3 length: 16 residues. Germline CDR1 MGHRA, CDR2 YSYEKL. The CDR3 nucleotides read TGCGCCAGCAGCCAAGTCCCTGGACAGTCGGGCGAGACCCAGTACTTC. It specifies CASSQVPGQSGETQYF.

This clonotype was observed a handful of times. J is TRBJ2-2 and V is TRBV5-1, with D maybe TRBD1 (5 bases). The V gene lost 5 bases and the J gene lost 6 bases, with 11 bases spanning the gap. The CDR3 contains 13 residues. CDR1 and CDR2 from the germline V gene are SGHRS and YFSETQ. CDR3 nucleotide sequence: TGCGCCAGCAGTGTACAGGACCCCGGGGAGCTGTTTTTT. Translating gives CASSVQDPGELFF.